Listed here is a single TCR beta chain. This sample is part of a study of blood T cell repertoires in COVID-19. Whole-study context: The samples span acute and convalescent COVID-19 from the United States, Italy and Spain. From T cells, B-cell-depleted T cells, or PBMCs came the material, which was cDNA or gDNA.

CDR3 length: 13 amino acids. Germline CDR1 and CDR2: MNHEY and SVGEGT. The germline V and J ends were trimmed by 5 bases and 6 bases, with 13 bases remaining between them. TCRdb's copy holds only in-frame clones and misses some; the assay was immunoSEQ multiplex PCR. The sample includes over 150,000 clones, 86% of them seen just once. The sequence was obtained from a man over 45 with active or convalescent COVID-19. Material: peripheral blood. The chain recombines TRBV6-2 or TRBV6-3 with TRBJ1-2; no clear D. The CDR3 DNA sequence: TGTGCCAGCAGTCGGGTGGTGTGGAATGGCTACACCTTC. It is translated as CASSRVVWNGYTF.